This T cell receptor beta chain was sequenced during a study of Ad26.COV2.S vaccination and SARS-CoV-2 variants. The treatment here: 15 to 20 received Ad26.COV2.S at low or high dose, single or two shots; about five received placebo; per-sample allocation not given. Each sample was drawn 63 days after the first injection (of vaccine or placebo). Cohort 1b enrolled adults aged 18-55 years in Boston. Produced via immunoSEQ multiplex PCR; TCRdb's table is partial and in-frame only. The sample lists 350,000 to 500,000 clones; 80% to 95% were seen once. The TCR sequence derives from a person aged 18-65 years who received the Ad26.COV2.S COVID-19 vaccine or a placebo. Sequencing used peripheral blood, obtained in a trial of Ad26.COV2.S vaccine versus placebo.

The CDR3 bases are TGTGCCAGCAGTCATTCCGGGACAAACAATGAGCAGTTCTTC. Amino acids: CASSHSGTNNEQFF. The rearrangement links TRBV7-3 to TRBJ2-1; a weak D match, TRBD1 (6 bases). V was cut by 6 bases and J by 5 bases, with 14 bases left in between. Germline V gene sequence: CDR1 SGHTA, CDR2 FQGTGA. The CDR3 has 14 residues.